This T cell receptor beta chain was recorded in a study of tumor-infiltrating lymphocytes in primary liver carcinoma. The CDR3 loop spans 15 amino acids. Trimming took off 4 bases at V and 4 bases at J, with 15 bases between the two ends. The germline V gene has CDR1 SGHTS and CDR2 YDEGEE. In regard to this clonotype: This clone may be a read error of a much larger clone one base away.

Between roughly 17 and 33 mg of unsorted bulk tissue served as the source from which RNA and DNA were co-extracted. The study enrolled treatment-naive patients with chronic HBV infection. A constant-region primer served to make TCR beta cDNA from about 530 ng total RNA. Libraries of TCR beta came from three nested multiplex PCR rounds with slightly modified ARM-PCR. Amplification in the first two PCR rounds was performed using TRBV1-TRBV30 forward primers and a C-beta reverse primer for approximately 10 cycles each. Using its own MiXCR run on the multiplex PCR reads, TCRdb lists one record per CDR3 protein. The sample contains 80,000 or so distinct CDR3 sequences, 60% to 80% of which appear only once.

The TCR sequence derives from a woman aged 55-75 years with primary liver carcinoma and hepatitis B virus infection. V and J are TRBV5-8 and TRBJ1-5; maybe TRBD1 (6 bases). The sample taken for sequencing was liver tumor tissue from sampling region 4. Subset in this sample: tumor region T4, right-lateral pole. The CDR3 is CASSDRTVRNQPQHF. The CDR3 DNA is TGTGCCAGCAGCGACAGGACCGTTAGAAATCAGCCCCAGCATTTT.